The clone carrying this T cell receptor (beta chain) was seen just once. Authors' methods: Amplification with reference gene primers provided the estimates of nucleated cell counts. Assay used: immunoSEQ multiplex PCR; TCRdb lists only in-frame clones, some missing. V and J calls and clone size come straight from that table; D and trimming were deduced from the DNA. The table shows roughly 220,000 clones, with under 90% occurring only once. The J segment lost 10 bases and the V segment lost 2 bases, leaving 8 bases of the junction unmatched. Germline loops: CDR1 MNHEY, CDR2 SVGAGI. The CDR3 sequence is 14 residues long. The sample originates from a study of blood T cell repertoires in COVID-19. About the research overall: Italy, Spain and the United States were the sources of the convalescent and acute COVID-19 samples. Sources were T cells, B-cell-depleted T cells, or PBMCs; the material itself was cDNA or gDNA.

The chain combines TRBV6-5 with TRBJ2-7; 10 bases map to TRBD2. This receptor was obtained from a man in his thirties or forties with active or convalescent COVID-19. The sequencing input was peripheral blood. The CDR3 loop reads CASSYEAGGRLQYF. The CDR3 nucleotides read TGTGCCAGCAGTTACGAAGCGGGAGGGCGGCTTCAGTACTTC.